A single sample gave rise to the 22 T cell receptor beta chains below, sequenced in a study of blood T cell repertoires in COVID-19. Method: immunoSEQ multiplex PCR; TCRdb's copy keeps in-frame clones and lacks some. The data hold some 94,000 clones, with about two thirds observed a single time. Sequenced input: peripheral blood. These receptors were collected from a woman aged 55 to 70 in a cohort sampled during active or convalescent COVID-19.

This chain joins TRBV18 and TRBJ1-5, with 9 bases lining up with TRBD1. J was trimmed by 6 bases and V by 5 bases; bases with no gene match: 8. The CDR3 has 15 amino acids. CDR1 and CDR2 from the germline V gene are KGHSH and LQKENI. CDR3 protein: CASSRTGEMSQPQHF. CDR3 in DNA: TGTGCCAGCTCAAGGACAGGGGAGATGAGTCAGCCCCAGCATTTT.

The V and J genes are TRBV12-3 or TRBV12-4 and TRBJ2-5; 7 bases are shared with TRBD2. V trimming: 10 bases; J trimming: 5 bases; junction bases outside the gene matches: 7. The CDR3 runs to 12 residues. The CDR3 protein is CATGGGPETQYF. The CDR3 nucleotides are TGTGCCACGGGGGGAGGTCCCGAGACCCAGTACTTC.

The J gene is TRBJ1-1, the V gene TRBV19, with 8 bases identical to TRBD1. The germline gives CDR1 LNHDA, CDR2 SQIVND (reference sequence). V shed 1 base and J 5 bases; nucleotides not matched to a gene: 6. The CDR3 runs 15 residues. The DNA for the CDR3 is TGTGCCAGTAGTATAGGGGGACAGGACGAAACTGAAGCTTTCTTT. It is translated as CASSIGGQDETEAFF.

The chain carries TRBV3-1 (or the pseudogene TRBV3-2) and TRBJ1-2; D is unclear. The CDR3 consists of 11 residues. Deletions cut 2 bases from V and 8 bases from J, with 6 bases between. Germline lookup yields CDR1 LGHDT and CDR2 YNNKEL (reference sequence). The CDR3 protein is CASSQPGGYTF. CDR3 sequence (DNA): TGTGCCAGCAGCCAACCAGGAGGCTACACCTTC.

The chain has TRBV3-1 (or the pseudogene TRBV3-2) and TRBJ1-2; D is ambiguous. The CDR3 sequence is 13 residues long. The germline V gene has CDR1 LGHDT and CDR2 YNNKEL (reference sequence). V was clipped by 1 base and J by 3 bases, with 6 bases between them. The CDR3 loop is CASSQVEDYGYTF. The CDR3, as DNA: TGTGCCAGCAGCCAAGTTGAGGACTATGGCTACACCTTC.

The rearrangement uses TRBV4-1 and TRBJ2-3; tentative D call: TRBD1 (8 bases). This CDR3 comprises 15 residues. Deletions cut 5 bases from V and 7 bases from J, with 19 bases between. The V gene's germline CDR1 is MGHRA and CDR2 YSYEKL. CDR3 nucleotide sequence: TGCGCCAGCAGCGCACCCGGACAGGGACTACATACGCAGTATTTT. It encodes CASSAPGQGLHTQYF.

The genes are TRBV5-8 and TRBJ1-5; unclear D gene. The V gene's germline CDR1 is SGHTS and CDR2 YDEGEE. The CDR3 loop spans 15 amino acids. V was trimmed by 2 bases and J by 1 base, leaving 10 bases between them. CDR3 amino acids: CASSLEGGSNQPQHF. CDR3 DNA sequence: TGTGCCAGCAGCTTAGAGGGCGGGAGCAATCAGCCCCAGCATTTT.

This clone was seen a handful of times. The chain has TRBV18 and TRBJ2-1; TRBD1 aligns across 11 bases. CDR3 length: 16 residues. Germline-derived CDR1 and CDR2 are KGHSH and LQKENI. V lost 5 bases to trimming and J lost 3 bases; unmatched junction nucleotides: 6. The CDR3 sequence is CASSSAGTGGYNEQFF. The CDR3 DNA follows: TGTGCCAGCTCATCAGCAGGGACAGGGGGCTACAATGAGCAGTTCTTC.

The V call is TRBV2, the J call TRBJ2-3, with D possibly being TRBD1 (5 bases). There are 11 residues in the CDR3. With 2 bases removed from V and 10 bases from J, the gap between germline ends came to 7 bases. Germline CDR1 reads SNHLY; CDR2 reads FYNNEI. For the CDR3, the DNA is TGTGCCAGCAGTGAATCAGGGTCGCAGTATTTT. The encoded protein is CASSESGSQYF.

This sequence joins TRBV6-6 and TRBJ2-3; 9 nucleotides match TRBD1. J lost 3 bases, V lost 6 bases, and 7 bases had no gene match. CDR1 and CDR2 from the germline V gene are MNHNY and SVGAGI (reference sequence). The CDR3 spans 15 residues. CDR3 sequence: CASSPPDRGTDTQYF. CDR3 coding DNA: TGTGCCAGCAGCCCCCCCGACAGGGGGACAGATACGCAGTATTTT.

The chain couples TRBV9 to TRBJ1-4; D gene unclear. Germline V gene sequence: CDR1 SGDLS, CDR2 YYNGEE. With 0 bases removed from V and 7 bases from J, the gap between germline ends came to 13 bases. The CDR3 has 15 amino acids. CDR3 sequence reads: CASSVGEPGSEKLFF. The DNA of the CDR3 is TGTGCCAGCAGCGTAGGAGAGCCCGGGAGTGAAAAACTGTTTTTT.

CDR3 amino acids: CASRGTTAYEQYF. The CDR3 DNA follows: TGTGCCAGCAGAGGGACAACCGCCTACGAGCAGTACTTC. The V and J genes are TRBV3-1 (or the pseudogene TRBV3-2) and TRBJ2-7, with a tentative D call TRBD1 (6 bases). The germline V gene has CDR1 LGHDT and CDR2 YNNKEL (reference sequence). The V end was cut by 6 bases, the J end by 2 bases, with 11 bases between. The CDR3 totals 13 residues.

This CDR3 reads CASSDAHVQGEAFF. The CDR3 DNA sequence: TGTGCCAGCAGTGACGCGCATGTGCAGGGTGAAGCTTTCTTT. J is TRBJ1-1 and V is TRBV25-1, with D tentatively TRBD1 (5 bases). The germline CDR1 and CDR2 sequences are MGHDK and SYGVNS. The germline V and J ends were trimmed by 3 bases and 7 bases, with 15 bases remaining between them. The CDR3 extends over 14 amino acids.

This clone was counted a single time. The CDR3 is CASSHTGVSHEQYF. The CDR3 coding sequence is TGCGCCAGCAGCCATACAGGGGTGAGCCACGAGCAGTACTTC. J is TRBJ2-7 and V is TRBV5-1; 7 positions agree with TRBD1. Germline assignment: CDR1 SGHRS and CDR2 YFSETQ. The CDR3 length is 14 residues. The J segment lost 5 bases and the V segment lost 4 bases, leaving 9 bases of the junction unmatched.

The V gene is TRBV15, the J gene TRBJ1-5; possibly TRBD1 for D (5 bases). Deletions cut 0 bases from V and 4 bases from J, with 10 bases between. Germline CDR1 reads LNHNV; CDR2 reads YYDKDF (reference sequence). The CDR3 covers 15 residues. Here the CDR3 DNA reads TGTGCCACCAGCAGAGAAGGGGCAAGTAATCAGCCCCAGCATTTT. Translation: CATSREGASNQPQHF.

The chain combines TRBV19 with TRBJ2-4, with D hard to call. This CDR3 has 13 residues. The germline V gene has CDR1 LNHDA and CDR2 SQIVND (reference sequence). Written as DNA, the CDR3 is TGTCCCCATCCGAGGTCAGCCAAAAACATTCAGTACTTC. The encoded protein is CPHPRSAKNIQYF. Combining the CDR3 with reference TRBV19 and TRBJ2-4 gives the whole variable domain DGGITQSPKYLFRKEGQNVTLSCEQNLNHDAMYWYRQDPGQGLRLIYYSQIVNDFQKGDIAEGYSVSREKKESFPLTVTSAQKNPTAFYLCPHPRSAKNIQYFGAGTRLSVL.

This clone showed up just a few times. The chain employs TRBV11-2 and TRBJ1-4, with a weak D call TRBD1 (6 bases). The germline CDR1 and CDR2 sequences are SGHAT and FQNNGV. Trimming left V 5 bases short and J 3 bases short, with 10 bases between. This CDR3 has 14 amino acids. The CDR3: CASSPRGSNEKLFF. Here the CDR3 DNA reads TGTGCCAGCAGCCCCAGGGGTTCTAATGAAAAACTGTTTTTT.

V gene TRBV7-3 combines with J gene TRBJ2-7, with TRBD2 matching over 14 bases. Germline values: CDR1 SGHTA, CDR2 FQGTGA. J gave up 4 bases and V 5 bases, and 4 bases lay outside the gene matches. The CDR3 consists of 15 residues. CDR3 sequence (DNA): TGTGCCAGCAGCCCGACTAGCGGGGGGGTTTACGAGCAGTACTTC. This encodes CASSPTSGGVYEQYF.

This rearrangement joins TRBV19 to TRBJ2-1; 8 nucleotides line up with TRBD2. The J segment lost 4 bases and the V segment lost 7 bases, leaving 15 bases of the junction unmatched. Germline loops: CDR1 LNHDA, CDR2 SQIVND (reference sequence). The CDR3 totals 17 residues. CDR3 DNA: TGTGCCAGTAAGGCCCGCCGGGGGGGCGGCCCTTACAATGAGCAGTTCTTC. It translates to CASKARRGGGPYNEQFF. The entire variable domain, with the rest obtained from reference TRBV19 and TRBJ2-1, is as follows: DGGITQSPKYLFRKEGQNVTLSCEQNLNHDAMYWYRQDPGQGLRLIYYSQIVNDFQKGDIAEGYSVSREKKESFPLTVTSAQKNPTAFYLCASKARRGGGPYNEQFFGPGTRLTVL.

For the CDR3, the DNA is TGTGCCAGCAGCCCCCGGACAGGGGAGGTTGCGAACACCGGGGAGCTGTTTTTT. It is translated as CASSPRTGEVANTGELFF. J is TRBJ2-2 and V is TRBV13, with TRBD1 matching 9 bases. V lost 5 bases to trimming and J lost 0 bases; unmatched junction nucleotides: 10. Germline V gene sequence: CDR1 PRHDT, CDR2 FYEKMQ (reference sequence). CDR3 length: 18 residues.

The chain carries TRBV15 and TRBJ1-1, with D hard to call. V lost 1 base and J lost 2, with 14 bases in between. Germline V gives CDR1 LNHNV, CDR2 YYDKDF (reference sequence). The CDR3 sequence is 16 residues long. CDR3 residues: CATSRGYVGGNTEAFF. The CDR3 DNA is TGTGCCACCAGCAGAGGTTACGTGGGAGGAAACACTGAAGCTTTCTTT.

The J gene is TRBJ1-5, the V gene TRBV7-8, with TRBD1 matching over 11 bases. The CDR3 spans 15 residues. Germline CDR1 reads SGHVS; CDR2 reads FQNEAQ. V lost 5 bases and J lost 6; bases outside the gene matches: 6. As DNA, the CDR3 is TGTGCCAGCAGCATAAGGACAGGGGGCGGTCAGCCCCAGCATTTT. Its translation is CASSIRTGGGQPQHF.